Following are 21 T cell receptor beta chains from one sample sequenced in a study of blood T cell repertoires in COVID-19. Libraries were prepared by immunoSEQ multiplex PCR; TCRdb keeps only in-frame clonotypes and omits some of them. Counted here are approximately 360,000 clones, about 90% occurring once; the ten biggest clones make up 6.5% to 8%. The sample comprised peripheral blood. The receptors here all came from a man in his late teens or twenties with active or convalescent COVID-19.

V usage is TRBV19 and J usage is TRBJ2-7, with 9 bases that match TRBD1. The CDR3 runs to 14 residues. After removal of 9 bases from V and 1 base from J, the junction contained 7 bases not matched to a gene. Germline loops: CDR1 LNHDA, CDR2 SQIVND (reference sequence). Here the CDR3 DNA reads TGTGCCAGCGCCTCGGGGACAGGGTCCTACGAGCAGTACTTC. It codes for CASASGTGSYEQYF.

The chain is built from TRBV5-6 and TRBJ2-1; TRBD1 agrees at 7 bases. The CDR3 runs to 15 residues. Unmatched junction bases numbered 1, after V lost 0 bases and J lost 1 base. Germline CDR1 reads SGHDT; CDR2 reads YYEEEE. CDR3 in amino acids: CASSLVQGSYNEQFF. The CDR3 DNA reads as TGTGCCAGCAGCTTGGTACAGGGGTCCTACAATGAGCAGTTCTTC. Variable domain in full (rest from reference TRBV5-6 and TRBJ2-1): DAGVTQSPTHLIKTRGQQVTLRCSPKSGHDTVSWYQQALGQGPQFIFQYYEEEERQRGNFPDRFSGHQFPNYSSELNVNALLLGDSALYLCASSLVQGSYNEQFFGPGTRLTVL.

V is TRBV27 and J is TRBJ1-1, with D maybe TRBD1 (6 bases). Between the trimmed V and J ends, which lost 4 bases and 6 bases, there was a span of 15 bases. The CDR3 is 14 residues long. CDR1 MNHEY and CDR2 SMNVEV come from the germline V gene (reference sequence). CDR3 protein: CASSSRRGAAEAFF. For the CDR3, the DNA is TGTGCCAGCAGTTCCCGCCGGGGGGCTGCTGAAGCTTTCTTT.

J is TRBJ1-1 and V is TRBV28; D is ambiguous. V was clipped by 5 bases and J by 4 bases, with 14 bases between them. The CDR3 is 14 residues long. Germline CDR1 and CDR2: MDHEN and SYDVKM. Here the CDR3 DNA reads TGTGCCAGCAGTACACCACCTGCGGGCACTGAAGCTTTCTTT. It is translated as CASSTPPAGTEAFF.

This clone has just one count. This chain uses TRBV10-3 with TRBJ1-2; D gene uncertain. This CDR3 is built from 14 residues. Germline assignment: CDR1 ENHRY and CDR2 SYGVKD. V lost 0 bases to trimming and J lost 4 bases, with 9 bases between them. The CDR3 bases are TGTGCCATCAGTGAGTCGACTCGGTCCTATGGCTACACCTTC. Amino acids: CAISESTRSYGYTF.

The rearrangement links TRBV29-1 to TRBJ2-3, with TRBD2 matching 13 bases. Germline V gives CDR1 SQVTM, CDR2 ANQGSEA. The V and J ends lost 7 bases and 2 bases, in that order; junction bases with no gene match: 9. The CDR3 extends over 16 amino acids. CDR3 amino acids: CSGGPGLAGFTDTQYF. CDR3 nucleotide sequence: TGCAGCGGTGGGCCGGGACTAGCGGGATTCACAGATACGCAGTATTTT.

This rearrangement joins TRBV7-9 to TRBJ2-5, with TRBD1 matching over 7 bases. In germline, CDR1 is SEHNR, CDR2 FQNEAQ (reference sequence). The CDR3 length is 14 residues. V was clipped by 5 bases and J by 5 bases; unmatched bases: 8. Here the CDR3 reads CASSRPGGSETQYF. In nucleotides, the CDR3 is TGTGCCAGCAGCCGCCCAGGGGGTTCCGAGACCCAGTACTTC.

The chain joins TRBV4-3 to TRBJ2-7; D is undetermined. Germline V gene lookup returns CDR1 LGHNA and CDR2 YSLEER. There are 13 residues in the CDR3. Trimming removed 4 bases at V and 1 base at J, with 8 bases between. The CDR3 loop is CASSLESSYEQYF. CDR3 coding DNA: TGCGCCAGCAGCCTCGAGAGTTCCTACGAGCAGTACTTC.

The rearrangement links TRBV19 to TRBJ1-4; D gene ambiguous. The CDR3 covers 15 residues. Per the germline V gene, CDR1 is LNHDA and CDR2 is SQIVND (reference sequence). The V gene lost 0 bases and the J gene lost 2 bases, with 7 bases spanning the gap. The DNA for the CDR3 is TGTGCCAGTAGTATAGACCGGTCCACTAATGAAAAACTGTTTTTT. Its protein product is CASSIDRSTNEKLFF.

The chain's CDR3 is CASSFPDRDRGSGELFF. The DNA for the CDR3 is TGTGCCAGCAGTTTTCCCGACCGGGACAGGGGATCCGGGGAGCTGTTTTTT. The V call is TRBV28, the J call TRBJ2-2; TRBD1 matches 10 bases. Germline V CDR1 and CDR2: MDHEN, SYDVKM. The ends lost 3 bases at V and 6 bases at J; junction bases unmatched: 10. The CDR3 extends over 17 amino acids.

The chain has TRBV18 and TRBJ1-4, with 8 bases matching TRBD1. The CDR3 has 14 amino acids. The trim removed 4 bases at V and 7 bases at J, leaving 5 bases unmatched. Per the germline V gene, CDR1 is KGHSH and CDR2 is LQKENI. CDR3 sequence (DNA): TGTGCCAGCTCACGCGACAGGGGCGGTGAAAAACTGTTTTTT. Protein sequence: CASSRDRGGEKLFF. Full variable domain (remainder filled in from reference TRBV18 and TRBJ1-4): NAGVMQNPRHLVRRRGQEARLRCSPMKGHSHVYWYRQLPEEGLKFMVYLQKENIIDESGMPKERFSAEFPKEGPSILRIQQVVRGDSAAYFCASSRDRGGEKLFFGSGTQLSVL.

This clone was picked up a small number of times. This sequence joins TRBV28 and TRBJ2-1; 8 bases line up with TRBD2. This CDR3 spans 17 amino acids. Germline V CDR1 and CDR2: MDHEN, SYDVKM. V lost 4 bases and J lost 3; bases outside the gene matches: 11. The CDR3 DNA follows: TGTGCCAGCAGTTCCCCTGGCGGGAGGTTGGGCTACAATGAGCAGTTCTTC. It specifies CASSSPGGRLGYNEQFF.

The J gene is TRBJ2-5, the V gene TRBV6-2 or TRBV6-3, with TRBD2 matching over 13 bases. V shed 4 bases, J shed 1 base, and the junction held 0 bases outside the gene matches. The germline gives CDR1 MNHEY, CDR2 SVGEGT. CDR3 size: 15 residues. The CDR3 DNA is TGTGCCAGCAGTTGGACTAGCGGGGGCCAAGAGACCCAGTACTTC. Protein sequence: CASSWTSGGQETQYF.

CDR3 residues: CASRGSGRTGEQFF. Here the CDR3 DNA reads TGTGCCAGCAGGGGTAGCGGGAGGACTGGTGAGCAGTTCTTC. The rearrangement links TRBV6-4 to TRBJ2-1, with 10 bases aligning to TRBD2. J was trimmed by 9 bases and V by 6 bases; bases with no gene match: 8. CDR1 is MRHNA, CDR2 SNTAGT, per germline. The CDR3 has 14 residues.

This clone showed up just once. The chain joins TRBV5-8 to TRBJ1-2; weak D call: TRBD1 (5 bases). This CDR3 is built from 14 residues. V was trimmed by 0 bases and J by 4 bases, leaving 10 bases between them. Germline assignment: CDR1 SGHTS and CDR2 YDEGEE. CDR3 sequence reads: CASSLGWTSYGYTF. The CDR3 DNA reads TGTGCCAGCAGCTTGGGGTGGACAAGCTATGGCTACACCTTC.

This clone was observed a single time. The V call is TRBV7-3, the J call TRBJ2-7; 10 bases map to TRBD2. There are 15 residues in the CDR3. Germline CDR1 reads SGHTA; CDR2 reads FQGTGA. The ends lost 3 bases at V and 7 bases at J; junction bases unmatched: 9. CDR3: CASSFSSGSGWEQYF. The CDR3 nucleotides read TGTGCCAGCAGCTTCTCTAGCGGGAGTGGATGGGAGCAGTACTTC. Full variable domain (rest looked up from reference TRBV7-3 and TRBJ2-7): GAGVSQTPSNKVTEKGKYVELRCDPISGHTALYWYRQSLGQGPEFLIYFQGTGAADDSGLPNDRFFAVRPEGSVSTLKIQRTERGDSAVYLCASSFSSGSGWEQYFGPGTRLTVT.

The J gene is TRBJ2-2, the V gene TRBV7-2, with D perhaps TRBD1 (5 bases). The CDR3 is 15 residues long. Germline CDR1 is SGHTA and CDR2 is FQGNSA. Trimming stripped 2 bases from V and 0 bases from J, with 7 bases between. The CDR3 DNA sequence: TGTGCCAGCAGCTTACGACAGACGAACACCGGGGAGCTGTTTTTT. Translating it yields CASSLRQTNTGELFF.

This chain links TRBV4-2 with TRBJ1-5; TRBD1 matches 7 bases. CDR1 and CDR2 (germline): LGHNA, YNFKEQ. Trimming removed 4 bases from V and 1 base from J; junction bases left unmatched: 19. This CDR3 contains 20 residues. This CDR3 reads CASSRVAMVGQYESNQPQHF. The DNA for the CDR3 is TGTGCCAGCAGCCGAGTAGCTATGGTGGGACAGTACGAAAGCAATCAGCCCCAGCATTTT.

The chain carries TRBV19 and TRBJ2-5; TRBD1 might be the D (5 bases). Trimming stripped 3 bases from V and 5 bases from J, with 10 bases between. The CDR3 covers 13 residues. The V gene's germline CDR1 is LNHDA and CDR2 SQIVND (reference sequence). In nucleotides, the CDR3 is TGTGCCAGTAGTATTCCAGGGTCGGAGACCCAGTACTTC. Amino acids: CASSIPGSETQYF.

The chain employs TRBV2 and TRBJ2-2, with TRBD1 identical over 7 bases. From germline, CDR1 is SNHLY and CDR2 FYNNEI. The V gene end was trimmed by 6 bases and the J gene end by 6 bases; junction bases not matched to a gene: 7. This CDR3 has 14 residues. The CDR3 DNA reads as TGTGCCAGCAGAGACAGGGAATCGGCCGGGGAGCTGTTTTTT. Residues: CASRDRESAGELFF.

The V call is TRBV3-1 (or the pseudogene TRBV3-2), the J call TRBJ1-2; no definite D call. Germline values: CDR1 LGHDT, CDR2 YNNKEL (reference sequence). V was clipped by 1 base and J by 10 bases, with 16 bases between them. The CDR3 extends over 14 amino acids. CDR3 DNA: TGTGCCAGCAGCCAAGCCGGGGTCGGTGGAATCTACACCTTC. This gives the protein CASSQAGVGGIYTF.